Included here is one T cell receptor (beta chain) sequence, with context. Its antigen remains unknown. This entry belongs to a study of response to subunit inactivated influenza vaccine. Study observations and caveats: The study's authors posited that every seasonal influenza vaccination enlists few new T cells.

From the RT-PCR reads, TCRdb called clonotypes with MiXCR, one entry per CDR3 protein. The sample yields hundreds of thousands of distinct CDR3 sequences, 20% to 25% seen once. The CDR3 sequence is 18 residues long. The V end lost 0 bases, the J end lost 5 bases, and 19 bases lay between the germline ends. Germline CDR1 and CDR2: SGHTA and FQGNSA. This sample comprised PBMCs from blood, obtained about 20 months after vaccination. The genes are TRBV7-2 and TRBJ1-4; D is perhaps TRBD1 (5 bases). The clonotype comes from a man in his fifties or sixties who received an inactivated influenza vaccine. The CDR3 reads CASSLAVIGGTTNEKLFF. In DNA form, the CDR3 reads TGTGCCAGCAGCTTAGCAGTTATCGGGGGTACTACGAATGAAAAACTGTTTTTT.